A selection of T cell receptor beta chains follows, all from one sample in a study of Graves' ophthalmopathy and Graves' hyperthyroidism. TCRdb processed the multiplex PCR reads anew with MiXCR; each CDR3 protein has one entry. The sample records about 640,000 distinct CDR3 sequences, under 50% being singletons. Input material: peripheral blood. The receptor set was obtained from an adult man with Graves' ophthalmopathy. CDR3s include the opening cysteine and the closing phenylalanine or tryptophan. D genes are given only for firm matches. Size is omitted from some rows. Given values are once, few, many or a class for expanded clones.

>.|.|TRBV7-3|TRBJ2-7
TGTGCCAGCAGCCAAGACCCCGGGGGCGAGCAGTACTTC
CASSQDPGGEQYF
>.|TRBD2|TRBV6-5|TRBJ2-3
TGTGCCAGCAGTCTGGGACTAGCAGCCGATACGCAGTATTTT
CASSLGLAADTQYF
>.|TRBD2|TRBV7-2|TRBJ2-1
TGTGCCAGCAGCCATCCCGGGACTAGCGGGGGGGCGGTGAATGAGCAGTTCTTC
CASSHPGTSGGAVNEQFF
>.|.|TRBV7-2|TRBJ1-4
TGTGCCAGCAGCTCCGGACTAGCGGGGTGGTCTGAAAAACTGTTTTTT
CASSSGLAGWSEKLFF
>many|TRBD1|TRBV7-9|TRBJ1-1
TGTGCCAGCAGCTCAGACAGGGTAAACACTGAAGCTTTCTTT
CASSSDRVNTEAFF
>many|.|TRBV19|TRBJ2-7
TGTGCCAGTAGTGCTGGACCGTCCTACGAGCAGTACTTC
CASSAGPSYEQYF
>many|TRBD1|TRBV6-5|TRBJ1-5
TGTGCCAGCAGCTACCACCGGGACAGGGGCAATCAGCCCCAGCATTTT
CASSYHRDRGNQPQHF
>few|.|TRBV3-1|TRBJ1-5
TGTGCCAGCAGCCAAGACGACGAGAAGCCCCAGCATTTT
CASSQDDEKPQHF
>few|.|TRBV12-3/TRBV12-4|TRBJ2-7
TGTGCCAGCAGTCAAGAACAGGCCTGGAGGAGCTCCTACGAGCAGTACTTC
CASSQEQAWRSSYEQYF
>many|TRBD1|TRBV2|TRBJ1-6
TGTGCCAGCAGTGCAGACAGGGTCAACAATTCACCCCTCCACTTT
CASSADRVNNSPLHF
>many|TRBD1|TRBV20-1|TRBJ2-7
TGCAGTGCTAATTCGGGGACAGGGGCTTGGGAGCAGTACTTC
CSANSGTGAWEQYF
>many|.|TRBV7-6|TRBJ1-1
TGTGCCAGCAGCGGAGGAGAGGGCCGCACTGAAGCTTTCTTT
CASSGGEGRTEAFF
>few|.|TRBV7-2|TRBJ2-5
TGTGCCAGCAGCTTAATGGTCACTCTCCAAGAGACCCAGTACTTC
CASSLMVTLQETQYF
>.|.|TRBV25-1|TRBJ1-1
TGTGCCAGCAGTTTATCTCCCCGGGGCACTAAAGCTTTCTTT
CASSLSPRGTKAFF
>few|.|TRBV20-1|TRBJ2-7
TGCAGTGCTAGAGATCGGGGGTGGGAGCAGTACTTC
CSARDRGWEQYF
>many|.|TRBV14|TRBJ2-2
TGTGCCAGCAGCCGTCAGCTGGACACCGGGGAGCTGTTTTTT
CASSRQLDTGELFF